This TCR beta chain came from a study of T cell responses to AZD1222 COVID-19 vaccine. V was cut by 2 bases and J by 0 bases, with 15 bases left in between. In germline, CDR1 is SEHNR, CDR2 FQNEAQ (reference sequence). The CDR3 extends over 17 amino acids. The study, taken as a whole, reports: Baseline serostatus was positive in only six AZD1222 recipients. Spike-specific TCR breadth and depth grew following two AZD1222 doses. White British ancestry dominated among donors, who included more females, and clonal diversity was possibly underestimated.

About this clone itself: Its antigen remains unknown.

Libraries were prepared by immunoSEQ multiplex PCR; TCRdb keeps only in-frame clonotypes and omits some of them. The sample has about 100,000 clones; roughly 84% are singletons. The chain is built from TRBV7-9 and TRBJ2-3; D may match TRBD1 or TRBD2 (5 bases each). This sequence was found in an adult in good health. The starting material was peripheral blood, obtained on day 0 of AZD1222 vaccination. CDR3 DNA: TGTGCCAGCAGCTTACGCCCGGGACCTCTAAGCACAGATACGCAGTATTTT. This gives the protein CASSLRPGPLSTDTQYF.